This record concerns one T cell receptor beta chain sequence. The CDR3 runs 15 residues. The V end was cut by 0 bases, the J end by 2 bases, with 11 bases between. Germline CDR1 LGHNA, CDR2 YSLEER. TCRdb's copy holds only in-frame clones and misses some; the assay was immunoSEQ multiplex PCR. This sample yields about 50,000 clones, of which 85% to 95% are seen a single time; roughly a tenth belongs to the top ten. The sequence was obtained from a man in his forties or fifties with rheumatoid arthritis. The V and J genes are TRBV4-3 and TRBJ2-7; possibly TRBD2 for D (5 bases). Sequenced sample: PBMCs. CDR3: CASSQDDGDTYEQYF. CDR3 in DNA: TGCGCCAGCAGCCAAGATGACGGGGATACCTACGAGCAGTACTTC.